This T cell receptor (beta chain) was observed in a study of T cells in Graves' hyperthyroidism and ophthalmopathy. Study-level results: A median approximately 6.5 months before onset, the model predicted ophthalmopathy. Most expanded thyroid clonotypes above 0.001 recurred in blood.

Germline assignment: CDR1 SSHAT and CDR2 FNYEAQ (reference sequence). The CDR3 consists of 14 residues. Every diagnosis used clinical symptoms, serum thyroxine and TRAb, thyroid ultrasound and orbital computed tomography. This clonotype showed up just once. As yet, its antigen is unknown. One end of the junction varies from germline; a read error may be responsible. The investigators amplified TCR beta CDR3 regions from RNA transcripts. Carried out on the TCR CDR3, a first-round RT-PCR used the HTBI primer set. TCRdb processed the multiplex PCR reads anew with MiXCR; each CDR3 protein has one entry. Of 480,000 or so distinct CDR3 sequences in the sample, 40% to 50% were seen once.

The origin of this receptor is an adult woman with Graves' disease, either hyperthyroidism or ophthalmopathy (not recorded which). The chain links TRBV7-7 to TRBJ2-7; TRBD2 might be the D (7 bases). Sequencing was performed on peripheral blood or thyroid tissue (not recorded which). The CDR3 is CASSLGGGPHEQYF. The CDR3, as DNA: TGTGCTAGCAGCTTAGGGGGAGGGCCCCACGAGCAGTACTTC.